The clone carrying this T cell receptor (beta chain) has only a few counts. The data derive from a study of beta chain features in type 1 diabetes. What was sequenced were expressed TCRB transcripts, since all of the isolated RNA had been reverse transcribed. The repertoire was sequenced with immunoSEQ multiplex PCR; TCRdb's copy has only in-frame clones and lacks some. The sample shows 310,000 or so clones, roughly 8% of them seen only once. Germline lookup yields CDR1 LGHNA and CDR2 YNFKEQ. CDR3 length: 15 residues. Trimming removed 0 bases at V and 1 base at J, with 8 bases between. Input material: central memory CD4+ T cells from blood. The receptor was derived from a woman between 18 and 30 years old in good health. V usage is TRBV4-2 and J usage is TRBJ2-3; TRBD2 is a possible D gene (5 bases). The CDR3 sequence is CASSQDRAGTDTQYF. The CDR3 DNA follows: TGTGCCAGCAGCCAAGACCGAGCGGGCACAGATACGCAGTATTTT.